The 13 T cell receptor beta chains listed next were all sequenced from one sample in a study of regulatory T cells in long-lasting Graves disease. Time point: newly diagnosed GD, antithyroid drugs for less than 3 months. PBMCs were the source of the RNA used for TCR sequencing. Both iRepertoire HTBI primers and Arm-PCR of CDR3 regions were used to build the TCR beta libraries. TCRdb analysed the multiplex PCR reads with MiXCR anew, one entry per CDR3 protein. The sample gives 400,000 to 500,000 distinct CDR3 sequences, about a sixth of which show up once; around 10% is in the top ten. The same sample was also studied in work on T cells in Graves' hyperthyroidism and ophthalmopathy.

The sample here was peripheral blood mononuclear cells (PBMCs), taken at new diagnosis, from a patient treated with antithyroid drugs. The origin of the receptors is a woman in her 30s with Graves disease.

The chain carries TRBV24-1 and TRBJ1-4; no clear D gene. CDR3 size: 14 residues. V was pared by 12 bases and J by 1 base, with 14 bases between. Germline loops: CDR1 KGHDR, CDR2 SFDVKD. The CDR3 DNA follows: TGTGCCGCCCCGATTTTGGGAACTAATGAAAAACTGTTTTTT. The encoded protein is CAAPILGTNEKLFF.

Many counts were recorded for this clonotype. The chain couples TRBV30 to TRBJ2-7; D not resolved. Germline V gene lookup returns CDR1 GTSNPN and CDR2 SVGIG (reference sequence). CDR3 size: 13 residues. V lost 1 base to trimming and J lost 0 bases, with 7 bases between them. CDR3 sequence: CAWSDGYSYEQYF. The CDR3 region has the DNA TGTGCCTGGAGTGACGGGTACTCCTACGAGCAGTACTTC. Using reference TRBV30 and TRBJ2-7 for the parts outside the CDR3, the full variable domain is SQTIHQWPATLVQPVGSPLSLECTVEGTSNPNLYWYRQAAGRGLQLLFYSVGIGQISSEVPQNLSASRPQDRQFILSSKKLLLSDSGFYLCAWSDGYSYEQYFGPGTRLTVT.

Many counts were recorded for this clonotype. Here the CDR3 reads CASSYGLAGSETQYF. The CDR3 nucleotides read TGTGCCAGCAGTTACGGGCTAGCGGGGTCAGAGACCCAGTACTTC. V and J are TRBV6-2 or TRBV6-3 and TRBJ2-5; 9 bases are a match to TRBD2. Germline assignment: CDR1 MNHEY and CDR2 SVGEGT. There are 15 residues in the CDR3. V shed 2 bases, J shed 4 bases, and the junction held 5 bases outside the gene matches.

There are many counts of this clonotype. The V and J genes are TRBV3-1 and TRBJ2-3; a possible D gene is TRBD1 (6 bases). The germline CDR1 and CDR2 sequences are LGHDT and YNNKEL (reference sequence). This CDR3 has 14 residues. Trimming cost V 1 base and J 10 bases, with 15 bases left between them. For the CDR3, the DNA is TGTGCCAGCAGCCAAGGAGGTTCAGGGGTGGCGCAGTATTTT. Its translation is CASSQGGSGVAQYF.

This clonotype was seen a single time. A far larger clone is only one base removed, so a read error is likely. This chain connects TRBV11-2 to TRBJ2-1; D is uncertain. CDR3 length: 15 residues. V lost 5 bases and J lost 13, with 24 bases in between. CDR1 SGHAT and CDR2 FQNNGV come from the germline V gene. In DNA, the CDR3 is TGTGCCAGCAGCCGACGCCGCATCAAAGAAGAGACCCAGTTCTTC. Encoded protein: CASSRRRIKEETQFF.

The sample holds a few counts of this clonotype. Here the CDR3 reads CASSLGATGIGEQYF. CDR3 bases: TGCGCCAGCAGCCTCGGGGCCACAGGGATAGGGGAGCAGTACTTC. The rearrangement joins TRBV4-1 to TRBJ2-7; a possible D gene is TRBD1 (6 bases). The germline V gene encodes CDR1 MGHRA and CDR2 YSYEKL. The CDR3 totals 15 residues. Between the trimmed V and J ends, which lost 4 bases and 7 bases, there was a span of 20 bases.

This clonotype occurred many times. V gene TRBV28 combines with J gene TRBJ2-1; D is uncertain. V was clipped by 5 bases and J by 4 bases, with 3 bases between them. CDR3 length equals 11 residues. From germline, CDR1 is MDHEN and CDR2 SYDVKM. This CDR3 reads CASSLYNEQFF. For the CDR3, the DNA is TGTGCCAGCAGTCTATACAATGAGCAGTTCTTC.

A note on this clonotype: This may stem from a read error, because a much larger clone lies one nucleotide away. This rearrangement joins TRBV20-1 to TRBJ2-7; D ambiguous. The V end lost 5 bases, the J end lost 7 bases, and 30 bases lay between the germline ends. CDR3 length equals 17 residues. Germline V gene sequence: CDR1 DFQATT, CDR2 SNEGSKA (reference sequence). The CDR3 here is CSAPGKLASGRYNEQYF. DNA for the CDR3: TGCAGTGCTCCTGGTAAACTCGCTAGTGGGCGTTACAATGAGCAGTACTTC.

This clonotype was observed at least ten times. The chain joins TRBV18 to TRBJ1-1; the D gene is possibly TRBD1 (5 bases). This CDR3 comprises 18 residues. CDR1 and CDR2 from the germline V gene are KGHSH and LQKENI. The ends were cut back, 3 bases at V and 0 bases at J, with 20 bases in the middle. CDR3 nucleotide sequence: TGTGCCAGCTCACCTCTTTTTGGGGGGGTACCAATGAACACTGAAGCTTTCTTT. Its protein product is CASSPLFGGVPMNTEAFF.

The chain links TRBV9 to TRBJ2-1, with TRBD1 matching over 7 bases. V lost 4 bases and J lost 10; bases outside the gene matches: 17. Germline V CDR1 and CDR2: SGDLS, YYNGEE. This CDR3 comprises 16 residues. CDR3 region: CASSPNRDSLPREQFF. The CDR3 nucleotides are TGTGCCAGCAGCCCCAACCGGGACAGTCTTCCAAGGGAGCAGTTCTTC.

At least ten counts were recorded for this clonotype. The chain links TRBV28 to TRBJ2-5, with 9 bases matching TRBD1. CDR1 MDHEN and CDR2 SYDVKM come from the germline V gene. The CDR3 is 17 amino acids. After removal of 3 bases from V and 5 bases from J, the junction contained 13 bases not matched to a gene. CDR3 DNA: TGTGCCAGCAGTTTGGCCACCCGGGACAGGGTGGGGGAGACCCAGTACTTC. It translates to CASSLATRDRVGETQYF.

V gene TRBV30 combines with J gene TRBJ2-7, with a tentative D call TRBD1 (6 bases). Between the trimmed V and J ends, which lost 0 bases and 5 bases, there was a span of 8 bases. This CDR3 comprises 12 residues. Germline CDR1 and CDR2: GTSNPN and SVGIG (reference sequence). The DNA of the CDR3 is TGTGCCTGGAGTGTATCAGGGGACGAGCAGTACTTC. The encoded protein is CAWSVSGDEQYF.

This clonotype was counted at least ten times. CDR3 coding DNA: TGCGCCAGCAGCTTGAGTAGGACCAATGAGCAGTTCTTC. Protein product: CASSLSRTNEQFF. This sequence joins TRBV5-1 and TRBJ2-1; D uncertain. The germline gives CDR1 SGHRS, CDR2 YFSETQ. Trimming took off 1 base at V and 6 bases at J, with 8 bases between the two ends. The CDR3 has 13 residues.